This T cell receptor beta chain stems from a study of blood T cell repertoires in COVID-19. Study overall: The United States, Italy and Spain were the sources of the acute and convalescent COVID-19 samples. PBMCs, B-cell-depleted T cells, or T cells provided the cDNA or gDNA that made up the material.

Original analysis: Quantification of nucleated cells was approximated via reference gene primer amplification. Sequenced by immunoSEQ multiplex PCR; TCRdb stores in-frame clones only, minus some. Clone size and V and J calls were adopted from that table, with D and trimming inferred from the DNA. The sample includes over 60,000 clones, 65% to 90% of them seen just once. Trimming removed 1 base from V and 3 bases from J; junction bases left unmatched: 8. CDR3 length: 16 amino acids. Germline-derived CDR1 and CDR2 are ENHRY and SYGVKD. The chain combines TRBV10-3 with TRBJ2-7, with 8 bases identical to TRBD1. The sample was peripheral blood. This receptor was obtained from a man aged 35 to 55 with acute or convalescent COVID-19. The CDR3 DNA is TGTGCCATCAGTGAGTGGGGACGGACAGGGAACTACGAGCAGTACTTC. It encodes CAISEWGRTGNYEQYF.